The rows below give T cell receptor beta chains drawn from one sample of a study of T-cell reconstitution after alpha-beta-depleted transplantation in children. MiXCR was run by TCRdb on the PCR reads, yielding one entry per CDR3 protein. The table records 250,000 to 400,000 distinct CDR3 sequences, roughly 21% of them present only once. The sample was PBMCs, mostly from graft donor cells, taken 180 days after TCRalphabeta/CD19-depleted stem cell transplant. The origin of the receptors is a male patient under 18 who had a stem cell transplant for acute lymphoblastic leukemia, so the T cells may come from the graft donor. The CDR3 runs from the conserved cysteine through the conserved F or W. The D gene is left open where the match is weak. The size entry is marked missing in some rows and otherwise reads once, few, many or a size class.

J gene: TRBJ2-5
clone size: few
D gene: TRBD2
V gene: TRBV12-3/TRBV12-4
CDR3 DNA: TGTGCCAGCAGACCTCTAGCGGGAGGGCCGGGAGAGACCCAGTACTTC
CDR3 protein: CASRPLAGGPGETQYF

J gene: TRBJ1-2
clone size: NA
D gene: NA
V gene: TRBV20-1
CDR3 DNA: TGCAGTGCTCTAGGAGAAGCGTCTAACTATGGCTACACCTTC
CDR3 protein: CSALGEASNYGYTF

J gene: TRBJ2-7
clone size: few
D gene: TRBD2
V gene: TRBV7-6
CDR3 DNA: TGTGCCAGTGTCTCTTCAGCGGGAGGGCCAAGGTACTTC
CDR3 protein: CASVSSAGGPRYF

J gene: TRBJ1-1
clone size: NA
D gene: NA
V gene: TRBV19
CDR3 DNA: TGTGCCAGTAGTGCCCGCTTGGGACGACTGGAAGCTTTCTTT
CDR3 protein: CASSARLGRLEAFF

J gene: TRBJ1-1
clone size: few
D gene: NA
V gene: TRBV9
CDR3 DNA: TGTGCCAGCAGCGTAATTAGCTCAAACACTGAAGCTTTCTTT
CDR3 protein: CASSVISSNTEAFF

J gene: TRBJ2-2
clone size: many
D gene: NA
V gene: TRBV14
CDR3 DNA: TGTGCCAGCAGCCAAGCTTGGGCGGGATCGGGAGCTAACACCGGGGAGCTGTTTTTT
CDR3 protein: CASSQAWAGSGANTGELFF

J gene: TRBJ2-1
clone size: few
D gene: TRBD1
V gene: TRBV7-9
CDR3 DNA: TGTGCCAGCAGCACCTGGGACAGTACTGAGCAGTTCTTC
CDR3 protein: CASSTWDSTEQFF

J gene: TRBJ2-3
clone size: NA
D gene: NA
V gene: TRBV7-3
CDR3 DNA: TGTGCCACCTCTTACGCAGATACGCAGTATTTT
CDR3 protein: CATSYADTQYF

J gene: TRBJ2-5
clone size: NA
D gene: NA
V gene: TRBV7-2
CDR3 DNA: TGTGCCAGCAGCCCCTGGGGACACAATCAAGAGACCCAGTACTTC
CDR3 protein: CASSPWGHNQETQYF

J gene: TRBJ2-1
clone size: NA
D gene: TRBD2
V gene: TRBV6-5
CDR3 DNA: TGTGCCAGCAGTTACGACCTAGCGGGGGGGTTGGGTAATGAGCAGTTCTTC
CDR3 protein: CASSYDLAGGLGNEQFF

J gene: TRBJ2-3
clone size: NA
D gene: TRBD2
V gene: TRBV4-2
CDR3 DNA: TGTGCCAGCAGCCAAGTGGCCGGGACTAGTCCCACAGATACGCAGTATTTT
CDR3 protein: CASSQVAGTSPTDTQYF

J gene: TRBJ2-2
clone size: few
D gene: TRBD1
V gene: TRBV5-6
CDR3 DNA: TGTGCCAGCAGCTCCGACAGGGGGTCTCGTCGGGGCACCGGGGAGCTGTTTTTT
CDR3 protein: CASSSDRGSRRGTGELFF

J gene: TRBJ1-6
clone size: few
D gene: NA
V gene: TRBV12-3/TRBV12-4
CDR3 DNA: TGTGCCAGCAGTTTAGGCAGGGGCTCCTATAATTCACCCCTCCACTTT
CDR3 protein: CASSLGRGSYNSPLHF

J gene: TRBJ1-2
clone size: few
D gene: TRBD1
V gene: TRBV5-5
CDR3 DNA: TGTGCCAGCACCCTGAGGGGGACAGCCCTTTTCGATCGCTATGGCTACACCTTC
CDR3 protein: CASTLRGTALFDRYGYTF

J gene: TRBJ1-1
clone size: few
D gene: NA
V gene: TRBV27
CDR3 DNA: TGTGCCAGCAGTTACTGGAGGGACACTGAAGCTTTCTTT
CDR3 protein: CASSYWRDTEAFF

J gene: TRBJ2-1
clone size: few
D gene: TRBD2
V gene: TRBV28
CDR3 DNA: TGTGCCAGCAGTTTCGTTAGACTAGCGGGACGGGGTGAGCAGTTCTTC
CDR3 protein: CASSFVRLAGRGEQFF

J gene: TRBJ2-7
clone size: few
D gene: TRBD1
V gene: TRBV6-5
CDR3 DNA: TGTGCCAGCAGTTACTCCCCCGGACAGGGAAGAAACGAGCAGTACTTC
CDR3 protein: CASSYSPGQGRNEQYF

J gene: TRBJ2-7
clone size: few
D gene: TRBD1
V gene: TRBV5-1
CDR3 DNA: TGCGCCAGCAGCTTGAAAGCTGGCTTGGGACAGGGGTCCTACGAGCAGTACTTC
CDR3 protein: CASSLKAGLGQGSYEQYF

J gene: TRBJ2-7
clone size: NA
D gene: NA
V gene: TRBV10-1
CDR3 DNA: TGCGCCAGCAGTGTTGGACACGTCTACGAGCAGTACTTC
CDR3 protein: CASSVGHVYEQYF

J gene: TRBJ2-2
clone size: few
D gene: TRBD2
V gene: TRBV5-1
CDR3 DNA: TGCGCCAGCAGCTGGGGGGGAGGACTGAACACCGGGGAGCTGTTTTTT
CDR3 protein: CASSWGGGLNTGELFF

J gene: TRBJ2-2
clone size: few
D gene: NA
V gene: TRBV12-3/TRBV12-4
CDR3 DNA: TGTGCCAGCAGTTCCGACCACACCGGGGAGCTGTTTTTT
CDR3 protein: CASSSDHTGELFF

J gene: TRBJ2-7
clone size: NA
D gene: NA
V gene: TRBV28
CDR3 DNA: TGTGCCAGCAGTCCCGGGACAAACCGGTACGAGCAGTACTTC
CDR3 protein: CASSPGTNRYEQYF

J gene: TRBJ1-2
clone size: NA
D gene: TRBD1
V gene: TRBV20-1
CDR3 DNA: TGCAGTGCTATACAGGGGGCAAGGGGCTACACCTTC
CDR3 protein: CSAIQGARGYTF

J gene: TRBJ2-1
clone size: NA
D gene: NA
V gene: TRBV6-5
CDR3 DNA: TGTGCCAGCAGTTTCGAGCGGCCCTCCTACAATGAGCAGTTCTTC
CDR3 protein: CASSFERPSYNEQFF

J gene: TRBJ1-4
clone size: NA
D gene: NA
V gene: TRBV3-1
CDR3 DNA: TGTGCCAGCAGCCAAGTTAACGAAAAACTGTTTTTT
CDR3 protein: CASSQVNEKLFF

J gene: TRBJ2-1
clone size: few
D gene: NA
V gene: TRBV5-1
CDR3 DNA: TGCGCCAGCAGCTTGGACTACTACAATGAGCAGTTCTTC
CDR3 protein: CASSLDYYNEQFF

J gene: TRBJ2-2
clone size: few
D gene: TRBD2
V gene: TRBV7-3
CDR3 DNA: TGTGCCAGCAGCTTAGGACTAGTCACCGGGGAGCTGTTTTTT
CDR3 protein: CASSLGLVTGELFF

J gene: TRBJ2-5
clone size: few
D gene: TRBD2
V gene: TRBV12-3/TRBV12-4
CDR3 DNA: TGTGCCAGCAGTTTATGGGGCGGGAGCAAAGAGACCCAGTACTTC
CDR3 protein: CASSLWGGSKETQYF

J gene: TRBJ2-1
clone size: few
D gene: TRBD2
V gene: TRBV27
CDR3 DNA: TGTGCCAGCAGTTTGGGGGGCGGGAGGACCTACAATGAGCAGTTCTTC
CDR3 protein: CASSLGGGRTYNEQFF

J gene: TRBJ2-5
clone size: few
D gene: TRBD2
V gene: TRBV4-2
CDR3 DNA: TGTGCCAGCAGCCAGACTAGCGGGAGGGTCCAAGAGACCCAGTACTTC
CDR3 protein: CASSQTSGRVQETQYF

J gene: TRBJ1-4
clone size: NA
D gene: NA
V gene: TRBV9
CDR3 DNA: TGTGCCAGCAGCCCCAGGGTGACTAATGAAAAACTGTTTTTT
CDR3 protein: CASSPRVTNEKLFF

J gene: TRBJ2-7
clone size: NA
D gene: TRBD1
V gene: TRBV7-6
CDR3 DNA: TGTGCCAGCAGCCAAGGACAGGCTTCCTACGAGCAGTACTTC
CDR3 protein: CASSQGQASYEQYF